This TCR beta chain was documented in a study of T cell responses to AZD1222 COVID-19 vaccine. The assay was immunoSEQ multiplex PCR, and TCRdb's table has in-frame clones only and misses some. The sample lists fewer than 150,000 clones, about nine tenths occurring once. V lost 5 bases to trimming and J lost 7 bases, with 12 bases between them. CDR1 is SGHTA, CDR2 FQGNSA, per germline. CDR3 length: 13 amino acids. The clonotype was recovered from an adult who received the AZD1222 COVID-19 vaccine. The chain joins TRBV7-2 to TRBJ1-5; D gene unclear. Sample: peripheral blood, taken 28 days after the second AZD1222 dose. The CDR3 protein is CASSPQPVQPQHF. The CDR3 region has the DNA TGTGCCAGCAGCCCCCAACCAGTACAGCCCCAGCATTTT. The full variable domain, rest sourced from reference TRBV7-2 and TRBJ1-5, is GAGVSQSPSNKVTEKGKDVELRCDPISGHTALYWYRQSLGQGLEFLIYFQGNSAPDKSGLPSDRFSAERTGGSVSTLTIQRTQQEDSAVYLCASSPQPVQPQHFGDGTRLSIL.